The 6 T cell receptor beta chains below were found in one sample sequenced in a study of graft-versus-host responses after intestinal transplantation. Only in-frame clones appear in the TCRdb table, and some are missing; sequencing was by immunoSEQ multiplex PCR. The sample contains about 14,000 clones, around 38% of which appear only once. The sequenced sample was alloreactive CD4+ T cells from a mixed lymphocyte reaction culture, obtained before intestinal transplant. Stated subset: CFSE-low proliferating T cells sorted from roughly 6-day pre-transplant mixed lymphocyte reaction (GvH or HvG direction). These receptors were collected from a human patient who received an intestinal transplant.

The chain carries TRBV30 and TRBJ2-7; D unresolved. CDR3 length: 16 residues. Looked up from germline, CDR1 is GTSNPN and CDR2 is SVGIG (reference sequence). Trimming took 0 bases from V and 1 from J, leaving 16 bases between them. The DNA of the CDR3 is TGTGCCTGGAGTGTACACCCGTTCTCTCCTTCCTACGAGCAGTACTTC. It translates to CAWSVHPFSPSYEQYF. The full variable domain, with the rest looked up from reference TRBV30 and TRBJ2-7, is SQTIHQWPATLVQPVGSPLSLECTVEGTSNPNLYWYRQAAGRGLQLLFYSVGIGQISSEVPQNLSASRPQDRQFILSSKKLLLSDSGFYLCAWSVHPFSPSYEQYFGPGTRLTVT.

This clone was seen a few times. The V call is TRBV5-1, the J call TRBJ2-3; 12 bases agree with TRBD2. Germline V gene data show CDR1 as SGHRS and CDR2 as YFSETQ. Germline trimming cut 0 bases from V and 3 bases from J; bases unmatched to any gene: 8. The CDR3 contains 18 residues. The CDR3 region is CASSLGLAGDPHTDTQYF. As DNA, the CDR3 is TGCGCCAGCAGCTTGGGACTAGCGGGGGACCCGCATACAGATACGCAGTATTTT.

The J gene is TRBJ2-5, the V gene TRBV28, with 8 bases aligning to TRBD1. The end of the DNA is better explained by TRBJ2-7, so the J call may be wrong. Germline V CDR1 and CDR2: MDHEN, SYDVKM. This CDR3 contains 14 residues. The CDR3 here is CASRPGTGPYEQYF. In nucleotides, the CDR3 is TGTGCCAGCAGACCCGGGACAGGACCCTACGAGCAGTACTTC.

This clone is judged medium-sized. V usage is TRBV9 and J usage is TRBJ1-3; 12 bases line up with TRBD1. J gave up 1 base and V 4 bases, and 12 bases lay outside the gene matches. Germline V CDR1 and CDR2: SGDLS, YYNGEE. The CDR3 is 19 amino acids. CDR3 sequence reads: CASSKVGTGGRGSGNTIYF. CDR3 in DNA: TGTGCCAGCAGCAAGGTAGGGACAGGGGGCAGAGGATCTGGAAACACCATATATTTT.

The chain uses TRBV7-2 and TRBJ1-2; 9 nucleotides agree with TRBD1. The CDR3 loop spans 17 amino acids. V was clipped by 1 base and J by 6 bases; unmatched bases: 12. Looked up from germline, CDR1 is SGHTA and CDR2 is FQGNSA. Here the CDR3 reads CASSLGGTGQGVDGYTF. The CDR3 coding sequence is TGTGCCAGCAGCTTAGGGGGCACGGGACAGGGTGTCGATGGCTACACCTTC.

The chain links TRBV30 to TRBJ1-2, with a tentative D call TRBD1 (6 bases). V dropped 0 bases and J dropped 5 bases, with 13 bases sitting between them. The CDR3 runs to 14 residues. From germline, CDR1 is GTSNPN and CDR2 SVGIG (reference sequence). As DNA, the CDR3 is TGTGCCTGGAGTGTTGGACCAGGGGAATATGGCTACACCTTC. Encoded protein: CAWSVGPGEYGYTF.